Each of the 13 T cell receptor beta chains below was sequenced from the same sample in a study of beta chain features in type 1 diabetes. Study results and caveats: Within each of all four CD4+ subsets, Type 1 diabetes patients had TCRB CDR3s that were moderately but significantly shorter.

What these receptors recognize is not known. What was sequenced were expressed TCRB transcripts, since all of the isolated RNA had been reverse transcribed. The method was immunoSEQ multiplex PCR; TCRdb's version includes in-frame clones alone and lacks a portion of them. Of some 160,000 clones listed, approximately 8.7% are singletons. Input material: central memory CD4+ T cells from blood. These receptors originate from a woman in her 30s with type 1 diabetes.

This clone appeared a few times. The chain joins TRBV2 to TRBJ2-1; TRBD1 agrees at 8 bases. Trimming removed 5 bases from V and 7 bases from J; junction bases left unmatched: 7. The CDR3 runs to 14 residues. Germline V gene data show CDR1 as SNHLY and CDR2 as FYNNEI. This CDR3 is CASSIQGVGNEQFF. CDR3 sequence (DNA): TGTGCCAGCAGTATACAGGGGGTGGGGAATGAGCAGTTCTTC.

This sequence joins TRBV28 and TRBJ2-6, with unresolved D. There are 15 residues in the CDR3. Germline assignment: CDR1 MDHEN and CDR2 SYDVKM. The V and J ends lost 5 bases and 0 bases respectively, with 8 bases between them. The chain's CDR3 is CASSEPGSGANVLTF. The CDR3 DNA reads as TGTGCCAGCAGTGAACCGGGCTCTGGGGCCAACGTCCTGACTTTC.

This chain links TRBV7-8 with TRBJ2-7; no reliable D call. The CDR3 totals 14 residues. V was cut by 1 base and J by 2 bases, with 9 bases left in between. Germline assignment: CDR1 SGHVS and CDR2 FQNEAQ. The CDR3 protein is CASSLDEVAYEQYF. CDR3 coding DNA: TGTGCCAGCAGCTTAGATGAGGTAGCCTACGAGCAGTACTTC.

The V gene is TRBV7-6, the J gene TRBJ2-2; D gene ambiguous. Deletions cut 2 bases from V and 6 bases from J, with 13 bases between. The germline gives CDR1 SGHVS, CDR2 FNYEAQ. This CDR3 region has 15 residues. CDR3 region: CASSLSAPAAGELFF. CDR3 in DNA: TGTGCCAGCAGCTTAAGTGCCCCGGCGGCCGGGGAGCTGTTTTTT.

This clone came up a few times. The chain links TRBV28 to TRBJ2-7, with TRBD2 matching over 11 bases. The CDR3 extends over 15 amino acids. V trimming: 7 bases; J trimming: 0 bases; junction bases outside the gene matches: 5. Germline CDR1 reads MDHEN; CDR2 reads SYDVKM. This CDR3 is CASTDSGRVSYEQYF. The CDR3, as DNA: TGTGCCAGCACCGATAGCGGGAGGGTCTCCTACGAGCAGTACTTC. The whole variable domain, filled in from reference TRBV28 and TRBJ2-7, reads DVKVTQSSRYLVKRTGEKVFLECVQDMDHENMFWYRQDPGLGLRLIYFSYDVKMKEKGDIPEGYSVSREKKERFSLILESASTNQTSMYLCASTDSGRVSYEQYFGPGTRLTVT.

The V gene is TRBV9, the J gene TRBJ1-2, with D tentatively TRBD1 (5 bases). The CDR3 runs 13 residues. Germline V gives CDR1 SGDLS, CDR2 YYNGEE. V was clipped by 4 bases and J by 1 base, with 8 bases between them. The CDR3 here is CASSQGYNYGYTF. The CDR3 nucleotides are TGTGCCAGCAGCCAGGGTTATAACTATGGCTACACCTTC.

The chain has TRBV29-1 and TRBJ1-1, with TRBD1 matching 10 bases. With 7 bases clipped from V and 6 bases from J, the junction kept 11 bases outside the gene matches. Per the germline V gene, CDR1 is SQVTM and CDR2 is ANQGSEA. The CDR3 has 14 amino acids. The CDR3 loop reads CSGKSTGGDSEAFF. CDR3 nucleotide sequence: TGCAGCGGGAAATCGACAGGGGGCGATTCTGAAGCTTTCTTT.

This clone was observed a handful of times. The chain uses TRBV2 and TRBJ2-7; no clear D gene. CDR1 and CDR2 (germline): SNHLY, FYNNEI. With 2 bases removed from V and 0 bases from J, the gap between germline ends came to 8 bases. This CDR3 has 14 residues. As DNA, the CDR3 is TGTGCCAGCAGTGAAAGTGGCAACTCCTACGAGCAGTACTTC. This gives the protein CASSESGNSYEQYF. Looking up the rest from reference TRBV2 and TRBJ2-7 gives the full variable domain: EPEVTQTPSHQVTQMGQEVILRCVPISNHLYFYWYRQILGQKVEFLVSFYNNEISEKSEIFDDQFSVERPDGSNFTLKIRSTKLEDSAMYFCASSESGNSYEQYFGPGTRLTVT.

V and J are TRBV9 and TRBJ2-1, with 8 bases lining up with TRBD2. V lost 1 base, J lost 10 bases, and 10 bases stayed unmatched. Germline CDR1 SGDLS, CDR2 YYNGEE. The CDR3 is made up of 15 amino acids. The CDR3 sequence: CASSVTAGEPREQFF. CDR3 coding DNA: TGTGCCAGCAGCGTAACAGCGGGAGAACCCAGAGAGCAGTTCTTC.

CDR3: CASSENRMEAFF. CDR3 in DNA: TGTGCCAGCAGTGAGAACAGGATGGAAGCTTTCTTT. The V call is TRBV2, the J call TRBJ1-1; weak D call: TRBD1 (5 bases). This CDR3 has 12 residues. Germline V gene lookup returns CDR1 SNHLY and CDR2 FYNNEI. Trimming left V 3 bases short and J 8 bases short, with 10 bases between.

In the case of this clone: One end of the junction varies from germline; a read error may be responsible. V and J are TRBV7-7 and TRBJ2-5; D perhaps matches TRBD1 (6 bases). The germline V gene has CDR1 SSHAT and CDR2 FNYEAQ (reference sequence). There are 14 residues in the CDR3. CDR3 DNA: TGTGCTAGCAGCTTAAACGGACAGCTGGAGACCCAGTACTTC. Its translation is CASSLNGQLETQYF.

The J gene is TRBJ1-1, the V gene TRBV6-6, with D unclear. The CDR3 loop spans 11 amino acids. Trimming shortened V by 8 bases and J by 4 bases, and 8 bases separated the two germline ends. Germline assignment: CDR1 MNHNY and CDR2 SVGAGI (reference sequence). The CDR3 nucleotides are TGTGCCAGCGCCCAGATCACTGAAGCTTTCTTT. Translating gives CASAQITEAFF.

This clone was counted between two and nine times. The chain employs TRBV28 and TRBJ2-7, with a tentative D call TRBD2 (6 bases). This CDR3 spans 11 amino acids. V was trimmed by 11 bases and J by 3 bases, leaving 11 bases between them. In germline, CDR1 is MDHEN, CDR2 SYDVKM. Written as DNA, the CDR3 is TGTGCCTCGCGGGAAAACTACGAGCAGTACTTC. Its translation: CASRENYEQYF.